This is a list of T cell receptor beta chains from one sample in a study of blood T cell repertoires in COVID-19. The repertoire was sequenced with immunoSEQ multiplex PCR; TCRdb's copy has only in-frame clones and lacks some. There are more than 200,000 clones in the sample; about 88% occur only once, and over 1.5% lies in the top ten. Sequencing used peripheral blood. The receptors derive from an older man with acute or convalescent COVID-19. Each CDR3 is given with its conserved first and last residue. The D gene is left open where the match is weak. The size entry is marked missing in some rows and otherwise reads once, few, many or a size class.

>TRBD1|TRBV27|-|TRBJ1-1
TGTGCCAGCAGGGGATCAGGGGGCTTTGGAGCTTTCTTT
CASRGSGGFGAFF
>TRBD2|TRBV7-9|few|TRBJ2-7
TGTGCCAGCAGCTTATGGGCCAGCGGGAGCAACGAGCAGTACTTC
CASSLWASGSNEQYF
>-|TRBV5-4|-|TRBJ1-1
TGTGCCAGCAGCTTGGGCCAGGGATTCACTGAAGCTTTCTTT
CASSLGQGFTEAFF
>-|TRBV6-5|-|TRBJ2-6
TGTGCCAGCAAACTCTCTGGGGCCAACGTCCTGACTTTC
CASKLSGANVLTF
>-|TRBV5-1|-|TRBJ2-7
TGCGCCAGCAGCGTAGCCGCCGGGACTCATTACGAGCAGTACTTC
CASSVAAGTHYEQYF
>-|TRBV11-1|-|TRBJ2-7
TGTGCCAGCAGCCAACCCAAGGACAGCTCCTACGAGCAGTACTTC
CASSQPKDSSYEQYF
>-|TRBV7-9|-|TRBJ2-3
TGTGCCAGCAGCTTGCCAGGGCTGAGCACAGATACGCAGTATTTT
CASSLPGLSTDTQYF
>-|TRBV24-1|-|TRBJ2-3
TGTGCCACCAGTGGCGGGGACAGACCAGGCACAGATACGCAGTATTTT
CATSGGDRPGTDTQYF
>TRBD1|TRBV29-1|-|TRBJ1-1
TGCAGCGTTGTGGGGGGGACAGGGCTTCTGGACACTGAAGCTTTCTTT
CSVVGGTGLLDTEAFF
>-|TRBV2|-|TRBJ1-1
TGTGCCAGCAGTGATGAGCAGCGGACTGAAGCTTTCTTT
CASSDEQRTEAFF
>TRBD1|TRBV6-5|-|TRBJ1-1
TGTGCCAGCAGAGGAGGACAGGGGTACACTGAAGCTTTCTTT
CASRGGQGYTEAFF
>TRBD2|TRBV5-1|-|TRBJ2-1
TGCGCCAGCAGCTTGAATAGCGGGAGAGTCTATGAGCAGTTCTTC
CASSLNSGRVYEQFF
>-|TRBV12-3/TRBV12-4|-|TRBJ2-2
TGTGCCAGCAGTTCGGGTGGCGGGGAGCTGTTTTTT
CASSSGGGELFF
>-|TRBV6-5|-|TRBJ2-7
TGTGCCAGCAGTTCTTCAGGGTTAGAGCAGTACTTC
CASSSSGLEQYF
>TRBD2|TRBV11-3|-|TRBJ2-1
TGTGCCAGCAGCGAACCCGGGGTAGCGGGAGTTGAGCAGTTCTTC
CASSEPGVAGVEQFF
>-|TRBV29-1|-|TRBJ2-6
TGCAGCGTTGATTTAGGCAGGGCTGGGGCCAACGTCCTGACTTTC
CSVDLGRAGANVLTF
>-|TRBV11-3|few|TRBJ2-1
TGTGCCAGCAGCTTAGTAGCGGTCGGAGAGCAGTTCTTC
CASSLVAVGEQFF
>-|TRBV9|-|TRBJ2-7
TGTGCCAGCAGCGTAGCTCCGTTATACGAGCAGTACTTC
CASSVAPLYEQYF
>TRBD2|TRBV27|once|TRBJ2-3
TGTGCCAGCAGTTTCGGGGGGAGGGAGGCGCAGTATTTT
CASSFGGREAQYF
>TRBD2|TRBV5-1|-|TRBJ2-2
TGCGCCAGCAGCGAACCGGGACTAGCGGGAGTCACCGGGGAGCTGTTTTTT
CASSEPGLAGVTGELFF
>-|TRBV25-1|-|TRBJ2-2
TGTGCCAGCAGTGAATTATCAGGAAACACCGGGGAGCTGTTTTTT
CASSELSGNTGELFF
>TRBD2|TRBV24-1|few|TRBJ2-1
TGTGCCACCAGTGACTACACTAGCGGAGACAACAATGAGCAGTTCTTC
CATSDYTSGDNNEQFF
>TRBD1|TRBV6-5|-|TRBJ2-3
TGTGCCAGCAGTTATCAGGGGGCGCGATCGGATACGCAGTATTTT
CASSYQGARSDTQYF
>TRBD2|TRBV19|-|TRBJ2-1
TGTGCCAGTAGTCCCCGACTAGCGGGAGTGATCTACAATGAGCAGTTCTTC
CASSPRLAGVIYNEQFF
>TRBD2|TRBV5-4|-|TRBJ2-1
TGTGCCAGCAGCTTGGGGACTAGCGGGAGGGCCATAGGCAATGAGCAGTTCTTC
CASSLGTSGRAIGNEQFF
>-|TRBV28|-|TRBJ1-1
TGTGCCAGCAGATCAACCTATCCGGGGGGCACTGAAGCTTTCTTT
CASRSTYPGGTEAFF
>-|TRBV30|-|TRBJ2-2
TGTGCCTGGAGAGGGGGGAACACCGGGGAGCTGTTTTTT
CAWRGGNTGELFF
>-|TRBV18|once|TRBJ1-6
TGTGCCAGCTCACCAGGGGGGGGTTTGTATTCACCCCTCCACTTT
CASSPGGGLYSPLHF
>-|TRBV27|-|TRBJ2-1
TGTGCCAGCAGTGGCCGAAGGGGGGGACCCACCTACAATGAGCAGTTCTTC
CASSGRRGGPTYNEQFF
>-|TRBV14|-|TRBJ1-2
TGTGCCAGCAGCCAAGTCAGGGCCTATGGCTACACCTTC
CASSQVRAYGYTF
>TRBD1|TRBV25-1|-|TRBJ2-7
TGTGCCAGCAGTGGTGGCAGGGGGAGCTCCTACGAGCAGTACTTC
CASSGGRGSSYEQYF
>-|TRBV2|once|TRBJ2-5
TGTGCCAGCGGAGGGAGGCGCAGCCAAGAGACCCAGTACTTC
CASGGRRSQETQYF
>-|TRBV3-1/TRBV3-2|once|TRBJ1-5
TGTGCCAGCAGCCAAGAAATAACCCCCGGGGACATCCCTCGGCCCCAGCATTTT
CASSQEITPGDIPRPQHF
>-|TRBV28|once|TRBJ2-7
TGTGCCAGCAGCCTGGAGGTCCCCTACGAGCAGTACTTC
CASSLEVPYEQYF
>TRBD2|TRBV19|-|TRBJ2-7
TGTGCCAGTAGTAACCTAGCGGGAGTCGACGAGCAGTACTTC
CASSNLAGVDEQYF
>TRBD1|TRBV5-1|-|TRBJ2-7
TGCGCCAGCAGCTGGGGTGTAGGGACAGGGAACGAGCAGTACTTC
CASSWGVGTGNEQYF
>TRBD1|TRBV5-1|-|TRBJ1-5
TGCGCCAGCAGCTCCGGGACAGGCAATCAGCCCCAGCATTTT
CASSSGTGNQPQHF
>-|TRBV6-5|-|TRBJ2-3
TGTGCCAGCAAGTCCCAGGCAGATACGCAGTATTTT
CASKSQADTQYF
>TRBD2|TRBV3-1/TRBV3-2|once|TRBJ2-7
TGTGCCAGCAGTTGGACTAGCGGATCCTACGAGCAGTACTTC
CASSWTSGSYEQYF
>TRBD1|TRBV19|once|TRBJ1-5
TGTGCCAGTAGTGGGCAGGGGGGCGGTCAGCCCCAGCATTTT
CASSGQGGGQPQHF
>TRBD2|TRBV24-1|-|TRBJ2-1
TGTGCCACCCGTCCGGCGGGGGGGGAAAAGGATGAGCAGTTCTTC
CATRPAGGEKDEQFF
>-|TRBV2|-|TRBJ2-7
TGTGCCAGCAGTGAAGGGCCCTTACTCCAGGGGCAGTACTTC
CASSEGPLLQGQYF
>TRBD2|TRBV7-3|once|TRBJ2-3
TGTGCCAGCAGCGAGGCGGGAGGAACAGATACGCAGTATTTT
CASSEAGGTDTQYF
>TRBD2|TRBV27|-|TRBJ2-4
TGTGCCAGCAGTCCTCGACAGGGACTAGCGGGAGGTCAAAACATTCAGTACTTC
CASSPRQGLAGGQNIQYF
>-|TRBV15|-|TRBJ2-7
TGTGCCACCAGCGTACAGGTCCAAAGTGAGCAGTACTTC
CATSVQVQSEQYF
>TRBD2|TRBV19|-|TRBJ2-1
TGTGCCAGTAGATCCGCTTTTAGCGGGAGGGCCGGTGATGAGCAGTTCTTC
CASRSAFSGRAGDEQFF
>TRBD1|TRBV19|-|TRBJ1-5
TGTGCCAGTAGTATGGGACAGGTTTATAGCAATCAGCCCCAGCATTTT
CASSMGQVYSNQPQHF
>TRBD1|TRBV4-2|-|TRBJ1-1
TGTGCCAGCAGCCAAGATGCCACGACAGGGATCGGGGGGGGTACTGAAGCTTTCTTT
CASSQDATTGIGGGTEAFF
>TRBD1|TRBV19|-|TRBJ1-2
TGTGCCAGTAGTCCCACAGGGGGCGACTATGGCTACACCTTC
CASSPTGGDYGYTF